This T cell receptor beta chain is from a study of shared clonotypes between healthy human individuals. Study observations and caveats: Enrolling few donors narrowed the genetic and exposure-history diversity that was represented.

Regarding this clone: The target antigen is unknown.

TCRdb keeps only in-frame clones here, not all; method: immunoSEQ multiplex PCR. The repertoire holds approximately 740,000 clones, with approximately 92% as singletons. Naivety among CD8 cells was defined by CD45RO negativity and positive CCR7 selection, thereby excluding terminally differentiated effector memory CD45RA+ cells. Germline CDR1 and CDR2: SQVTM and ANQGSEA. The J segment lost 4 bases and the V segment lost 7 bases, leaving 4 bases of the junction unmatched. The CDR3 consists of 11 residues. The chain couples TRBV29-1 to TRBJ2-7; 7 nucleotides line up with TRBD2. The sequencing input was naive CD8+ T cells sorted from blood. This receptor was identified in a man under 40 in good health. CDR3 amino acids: CSAASGYEQYF. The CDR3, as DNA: TGCAGCGCCGCTAGCGGTTACGAGCAGTACTTC.